This T cell receptor beta chain was identified in a study of blood T cell repertoires in COVID-19. About the research overall: Researchers got acute and convalescent COVID-19 samples from the United States, Italy and Spain.

Sequenced by immunoSEQ multiplex PCR; TCRdb stores in-frame clones only, minus some. Here the sample spans about 440,000 clones, about nine tenths being singletons. Germline V gene data show CDR1 as SGHAT and CDR2 as FQDESV (reference sequence). J gave up 5 bases and V 0 bases, and 7 bases lay outside the gene matches. The CDR3 runs 16 residues. The chain combines TRBV11-1 with TRBJ2-5; 9 nucleotides match TRBD2. The TCR comes from a woman between 50 and 59 years old with COVID-19, enrolled during active disease. The material sequenced was peripheral blood. This CDR3 is CASSLASGGTFETQYF. CDR3 nucleotides: TGTGCCAGCAGCTTAGCCAGCGGGGGGACCTTCGAGACCCAGTACTTC.